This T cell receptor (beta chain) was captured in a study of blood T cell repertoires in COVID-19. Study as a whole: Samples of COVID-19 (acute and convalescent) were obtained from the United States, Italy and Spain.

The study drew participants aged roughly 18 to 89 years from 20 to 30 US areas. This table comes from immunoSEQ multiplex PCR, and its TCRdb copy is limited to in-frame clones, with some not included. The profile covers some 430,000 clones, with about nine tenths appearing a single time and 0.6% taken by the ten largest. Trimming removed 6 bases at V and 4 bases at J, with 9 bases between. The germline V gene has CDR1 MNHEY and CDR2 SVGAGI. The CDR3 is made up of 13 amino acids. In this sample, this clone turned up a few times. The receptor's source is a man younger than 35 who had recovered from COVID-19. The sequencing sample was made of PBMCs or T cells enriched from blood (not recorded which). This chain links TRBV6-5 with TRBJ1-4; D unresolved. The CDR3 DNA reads TGTGCCAGCAGGGCAGGAAATAATGAAAAACTGTTTTTT. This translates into CASRAGNNEKLFF.